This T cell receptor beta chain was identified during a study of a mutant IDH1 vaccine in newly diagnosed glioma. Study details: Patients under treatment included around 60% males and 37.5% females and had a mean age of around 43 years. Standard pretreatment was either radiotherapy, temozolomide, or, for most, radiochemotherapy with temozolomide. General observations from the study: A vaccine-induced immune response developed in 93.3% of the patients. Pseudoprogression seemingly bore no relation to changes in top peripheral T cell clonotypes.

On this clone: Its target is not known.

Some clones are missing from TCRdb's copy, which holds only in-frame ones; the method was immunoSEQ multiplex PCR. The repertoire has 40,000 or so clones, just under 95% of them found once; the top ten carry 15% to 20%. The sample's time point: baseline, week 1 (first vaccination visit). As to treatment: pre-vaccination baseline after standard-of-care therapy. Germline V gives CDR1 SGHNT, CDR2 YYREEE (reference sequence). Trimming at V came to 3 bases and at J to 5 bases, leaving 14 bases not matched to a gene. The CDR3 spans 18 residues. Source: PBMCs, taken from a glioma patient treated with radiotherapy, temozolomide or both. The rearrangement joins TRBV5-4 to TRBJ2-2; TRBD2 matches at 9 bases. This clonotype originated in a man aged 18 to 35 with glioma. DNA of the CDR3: TGTGCCAGCAGCTACTCCAACATAGCGGGAGTGTCTACCGGGGAGCTGTTTTTT. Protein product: CASSYSNIAGVSTGELFF.